This TCR beta chain stems from a study of neurological immune-mediated disorders. Germline V gives CDR1 SGHRS, CDR2 YFSETQ. Trimming left V 7 bases short and J 0 bases short, with 14 bases between. There are 15 residues in the CDR3. General study findings and limits: HTLV-1-associated myelopathy had the most TCR clonal expansion, whereas multiple sclerosis had the least (lower than in healthy controls).

TCRdb redid the calling of the 5' RACE reads with MiXCR, one entry per CDR3 protein. Of some 71,000 distinct CDR3 sequences in the sample, roughly 10% are singletons; the top ten hold 9.6%. This clonotype was picked up many times. Its antigen remains unidentified. The time point here: longitudinal time-point 1 (baseline). Sequencing was performed on PBMCs. The gene calls are TRBV5-1 and TRBJ2-1, with D maybe TRBD1 (6 bases). The clonotype was recovered from a man aged 25-45 years in good health. CDR3 nucleotides: TGCGCCAGCTACAGGGACATAAGCTCCTACAATGAGCAGTTCTTC. This sequence encodes CASYRDISSYNEQFF.